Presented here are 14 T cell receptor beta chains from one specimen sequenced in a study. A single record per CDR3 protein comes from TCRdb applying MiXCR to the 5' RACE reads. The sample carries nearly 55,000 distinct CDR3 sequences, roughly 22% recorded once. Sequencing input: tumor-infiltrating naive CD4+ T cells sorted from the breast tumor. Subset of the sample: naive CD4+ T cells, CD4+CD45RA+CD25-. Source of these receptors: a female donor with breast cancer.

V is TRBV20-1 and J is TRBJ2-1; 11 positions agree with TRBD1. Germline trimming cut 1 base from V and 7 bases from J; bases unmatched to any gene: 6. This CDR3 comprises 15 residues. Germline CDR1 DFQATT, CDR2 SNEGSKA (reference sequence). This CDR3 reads CSARGDRGTPNEQFF. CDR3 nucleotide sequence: TGCAGTGCTAGAGGGGACAGGGGGACCCCAAATGAGCAGTTCTTC.

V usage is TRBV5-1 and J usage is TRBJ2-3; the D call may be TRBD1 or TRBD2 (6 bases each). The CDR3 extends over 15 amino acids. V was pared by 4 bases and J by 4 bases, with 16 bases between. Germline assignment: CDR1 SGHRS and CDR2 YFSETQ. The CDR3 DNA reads TGCGCCAGCAGCCTTAGGGGGGAGAAGCCAGATACGCAGTATTTT. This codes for CASSLRGEKPDTQYF.

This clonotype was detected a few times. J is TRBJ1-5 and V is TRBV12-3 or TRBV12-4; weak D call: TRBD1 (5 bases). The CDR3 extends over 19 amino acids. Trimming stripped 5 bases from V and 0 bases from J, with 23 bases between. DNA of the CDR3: TGTGCCAGCAGTCGCCTGGGGGGGATACAAGAATATAGCAATCAGCCCCAGCATTTT. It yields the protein CASSRLGGIQEYSNQPQHF.

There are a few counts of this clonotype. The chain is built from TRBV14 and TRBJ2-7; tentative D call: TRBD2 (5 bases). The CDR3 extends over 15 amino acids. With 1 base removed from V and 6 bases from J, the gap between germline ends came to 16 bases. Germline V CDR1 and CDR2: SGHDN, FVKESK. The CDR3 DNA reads TGTGCCAGCAGCCAAGTCAGTACTAGGCCTGGCGAGCAGTACTTC. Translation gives CASSQVSTRPGEQYF.

CDR3 nucleotide sequence: TGCGCCAGCAGCTTGTCGGGAGAAAAACTGTTTTTT. It yields the protein CASSLSGEKLFF. The chain employs TRBV5-1 and TRBJ1-4; D is unclear. Germline V lookup: CDR1 SGHRS, CDR2 YFSETQ. V shed 1 base and J shed 8 bases, with 6 bases lying between them. This CDR3 region has 12 residues.

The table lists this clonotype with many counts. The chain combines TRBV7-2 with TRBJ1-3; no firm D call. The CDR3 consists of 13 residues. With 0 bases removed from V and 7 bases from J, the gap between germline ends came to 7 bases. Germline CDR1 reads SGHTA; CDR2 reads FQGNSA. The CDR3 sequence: CASSLAGFNTIYF. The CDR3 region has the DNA TGTGCCAGCAGCTTAGCGGGGTTTAACACCATATATTTT.

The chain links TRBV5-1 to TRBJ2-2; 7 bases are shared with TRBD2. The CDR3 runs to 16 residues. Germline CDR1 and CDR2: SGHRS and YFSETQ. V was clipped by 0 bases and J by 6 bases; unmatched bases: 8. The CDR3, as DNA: TGCGCCAGCAGCTTGGGGGCTAGCGGCTACCCCGGGGAGCTGTTTTTT. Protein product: CASSLGASGYPGELFF.

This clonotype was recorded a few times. The CDR3 bases are TGCGCCAGCAGCTTGGTTGGTGAGCAGTACTTC. This gives the protein CASSLVGEQYF. The rearrangement links TRBV5-1 to TRBJ2-7, with D hard to call. V dropped 0 bases and J dropped 7 bases, with 5 bases sitting between them. The V gene's germline CDR1 is SGHRS and CDR2 YFSETQ. The CDR3 has 11 amino acids.

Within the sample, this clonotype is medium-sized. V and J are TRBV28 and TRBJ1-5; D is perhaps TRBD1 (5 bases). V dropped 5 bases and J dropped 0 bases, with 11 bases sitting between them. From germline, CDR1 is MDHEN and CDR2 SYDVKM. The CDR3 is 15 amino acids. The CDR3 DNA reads TGTGCCAGCAGTCCGCAACAGGCTAGCAATCAGCCCCAGCATTTT. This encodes CASSPQQASNQPQHF.

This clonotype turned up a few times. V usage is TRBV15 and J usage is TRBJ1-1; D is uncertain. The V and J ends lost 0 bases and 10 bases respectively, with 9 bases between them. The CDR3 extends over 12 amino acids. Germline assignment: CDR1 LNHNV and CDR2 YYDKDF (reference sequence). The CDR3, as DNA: TGTGCCACCAGCAGAGATTGGGAGTTAGCTTTCTTT. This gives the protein CATSRDWELAFF.

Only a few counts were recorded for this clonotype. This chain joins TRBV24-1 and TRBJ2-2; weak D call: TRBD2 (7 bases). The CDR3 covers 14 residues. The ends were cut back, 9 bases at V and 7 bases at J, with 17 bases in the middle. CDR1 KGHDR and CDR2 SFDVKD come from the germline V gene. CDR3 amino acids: CATRGASSGGELFF. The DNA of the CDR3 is TGTGCCACCCGGGGGGCTAGCTCTGGCGGGGAGCTGTTTTTT.

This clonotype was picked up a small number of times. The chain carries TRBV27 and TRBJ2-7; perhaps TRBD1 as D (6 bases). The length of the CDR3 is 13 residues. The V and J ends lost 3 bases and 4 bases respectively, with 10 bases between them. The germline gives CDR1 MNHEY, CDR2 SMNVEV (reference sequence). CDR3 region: CASSLEQGYEQYF. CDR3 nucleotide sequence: TGTGCCAGCAGTTTGGAACAGGGTTACGAGCAGTACTTC.

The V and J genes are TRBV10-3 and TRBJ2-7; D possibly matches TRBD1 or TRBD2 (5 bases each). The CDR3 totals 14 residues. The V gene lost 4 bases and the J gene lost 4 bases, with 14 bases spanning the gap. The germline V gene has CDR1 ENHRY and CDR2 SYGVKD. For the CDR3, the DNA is TGTGCCATCAGTGGGGATTGGGGGAGTTACGAGCAGTACTTC. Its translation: CAISGDWGSYEQYF.

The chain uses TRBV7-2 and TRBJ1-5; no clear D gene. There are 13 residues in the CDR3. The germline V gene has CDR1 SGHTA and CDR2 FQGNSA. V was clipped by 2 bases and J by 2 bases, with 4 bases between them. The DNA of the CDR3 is TGTGCCAGCAGCTTATGGGGCAATCAGCCCCAGCATTTT. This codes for CASSLWGNQPQHF.